The 15 T cell receptor beta chains below all came from one sample that was sequenced in a study of T cell changes during pregnancy in multiple sclerosis (dated by TCRdb to between 2018 and 2021). Library preparation employed the immunoSEQ multiplex PCR assay. Not all clones reach the TCRdb copy of this immuneACCESS table, which keeps in-frame sequences only. Checked studies attribute under half of the gap to unresolved V genes and leave the rest unexplained. The sample data list about 66,000 clones, and 90% of these were observed just once. 1.4% to 1.5% of the sample belongs to the ten largest clones. Here the sequenced sample was peripheral blood, taken in the third trimester of pregnancy. The origin of the receptors is a female donor with multiple sclerosis, enrolled in a pregnancy study.

V and J are TRBV9 and TRBJ2-7, with D maybe TRBD2 (6 bases). Germline CDR1 is SGDLS and CDR2 is YYNGEE. This CDR3 has 15 residues. V was cut by 0 bases and J by 2 bases, with 12 bases left in between. The CDR3, as DNA: TGTGCCAGCAGCGTAGAGTCGGGACTTACCTACGAGCAGTACTTC. As protein: CASSVESGLTYEQYF.

The chain has TRBV15 and TRBJ1-1, with D uncertain. Germline V gene data show CDR1 as LNHNV and CDR2 as YYDKDF (reference sequence). V lost 1 base and J lost 3, with 9 bases in between. There are 14 residues in the CDR3. CDR3 coding DNA: TGTGCCACCAGCAGAGGGGCGGGAGACACTGAAGCTTTCTTT. This sequence encodes CATSRGAGDTEAFF.

The chain carries TRBV30 and TRBJ1-4, with a tentative D call TRBD1 (5 bases). The CDR3 extends over 14 amino acids. Germline V gene lookup returns CDR1 GTSNPN and CDR2 SVGIG (reference sequence). V was clipped by 2 bases and J by 7 bases, with 14 bases between them. The CDR3 coding sequence is TGTGCCTGGAGTTGGAACAGGCCCCCTGAAAAACTGTTTTTT. This translates into CAWSWNRPPEKLFF.

The rearrangement links TRBV6-5 to TRBJ2-7, with unresolved D. CDR1 is MNHEY and CDR2 is SVGAGI in the germline V gene. Trimming removed 5 bases from V and 2 bases from J, with 10 bases in between. There are 13 residues in the CDR3. As DNA, the CDR3 is TGTGCCAGCAGTCTAAAGGCGGCCTACGAGCAGTACTTC. It codes for CASSLKAAYEQYF.

The chain carries TRBV6-5 and TRBJ2-2, with unresolved D. In germline, CDR1 is MNHEY, CDR2 SVGAGI. This CDR3 region has 14 residues. V gave up 7 bases and J gave up 6 bases, with 15 bases separating them. The CDR3 region is CASKFPAGPGELFF. The CDR3 nucleotides are TGTGCCAGCAAGTTTCCCGCAGGTCCCGGGGAGCTGTTTTTT.

The chain couples TRBV7-8 to TRBJ2-1; 9 nucleotides agree with TRBD2. The J segment lost 9 bases and the V segment lost 2 bases, leaving 8 bases of the junction unmatched. The CDR3 covers 15 residues. CDR1 and CDR2 (germline): SGHVS, FQNEAQ. Here the CDR3 DNA reads TGTGCCAGCAGCTTACCCGCGGGAGGGCCAGGTGAGCAGTTCTTC. Residues: CASSLPAGGPGEQFF. The full variable domain, its missing parts supplied by reference TRBV7-8 and TRBJ2-1, is GAGVSQSPRYKVAKRGQDVALRCDPISGHVSLFWYQQALGQGPEFLTYFQNEAQLDKSGLPSDRFFAERPEGSVSTLKIQRTQQEDSAVYLCASSLPAGGPGEQFFGPGTRLTVL.

The chain uses TRBV19 and TRBJ1-4, with 7 nucleotides matching TRBD1. Trimming took 3 bases from V and 6 from J; bases not matched to a gene: 4. This CDR3 is built from 14 residues. In germline, CDR1 is LNHDA, CDR2 SQIVND (reference sequence). In DNA form, the CDR3 reads TGTGCCAGTAGTATTTCAGGGGGTGATGAAAAACTGTTTTTT. This gives the protein CASSISGGDEKLFF.

J is TRBJ2-7 and V is TRBV5-1, with D possibly TRBD1 on 6 matching bases. With 2 bases removed from V and 1 base from J, the gap between germline ends came to 13 bases. CDR3 size: 15 residues. Germline V lookup: CDR1 SGHRS, CDR2 YFSETQ. The CDR3 region is CASSFSQGSSYEQYF. In DNA form, the CDR3 reads TGCGCCAGCAGCTTCTCACAGGGCTCATCCTACGAGCAGTACTTC.

This chain links TRBV11-3 with TRBJ2-1; D gene uncertain. The germline V gene has CDR1 SGHNT and CDR2 YENEEA. V was shortened by 5 bases and J by 9 bases, with 8 bases between the two germline ends. The CDR3 consists of 11 residues. DNA for the CDR3: TGTGCCAGCAGCGTAGCAGGTGAGCAGTTCTTC. Its translation is CASSVAGEQFF.

The CDR3 nucleotides read TGTGCCAGCAGCTTATTTATGTCACTTATTACCATGAACACTGAAGCTTTCTTT. Its protein is CASSLFMSLITMNTEAFF. V and J are TRBV7-8 and TRBJ1-1; D is uncertain. Between the trimmed V and J ends, which lost 2 bases and 0 bases, there was a span of 19 bases. Germline loops: CDR1 SGHVS, CDR2 FQNEAQ. The CDR3 has 18 amino acids.

The rearrangement joins TRBV19 to TRBJ1-1; 9 bases fit TRBD1. The trim removed 4 bases at V and 6 bases at J, leaving 9 bases unmatched. This CDR3 has 15 residues. The germline V gene encodes CDR1 LNHDA and CDR2 SQIVND (reference sequence). The CDR3 DNA reads TGTGCCAGTAGTACGCATCGGACAGGGGCGCCTGAAGCTTTCTTT. Protein product: CASSTHRTGAPEAFF.

V usage is TRBV6-4 and J usage is TRBJ2-3, with 8 bases aligning to TRBD2. The CDR3 consists of 14 residues. Germline assignment: CDR1 MRHNA and CDR2 SNTAGT. V was clipped by 5 bases and J by 4 bases; unmatched bases: 5. The CDR3 sequence: CASSKEAGADTQYF. The CDR3 DNA reads TGTGCCAGCAGTAAGGAAGCGGGGGCAGATACGCAGTATTTT.

The V call is TRBV5-5, the J call TRBJ2-3; no definite D call. The germline V gene has CDR1 SGHKS and CDR2 YYEKEE (reference sequence). This CDR3 is built from 15 residues. V was clipped by 2 bases and J by 3 bases, with 13 bases between them. The CDR3 spells CASSFGGKWTDTQYF. CDR3 nucleotides: TGTGCCAGCAGCTTTGGCGGAAAGTGGACAGATACGCAGTATTTT.

J is TRBJ2-5 and V is TRBV27; 14 positions agree with TRBD2. V gave up 8 bases and J gave up 4 bases; unmatched junction bases: 12. CDR1 and CDR2 (germline): MNHEY, SMNVEV (reference sequence). This CDR3 region has 17 residues. Here the CDR3 reads CASGTRGLAGVGETQYF. CDR3 DNA sequence: TGTGCCAGCGGGACAAGGGGACTAGCGGGAGTCGGAGAGACCCAGTACTTC.

The chain carries TRBV19 and TRBJ2-7; the match to TRBD2 covers 7 bases. Germline values: CDR1 LNHDA, CDR2 SQIVND (reference sequence). CDR3 length: 13 residues. V shed 5 bases and J 4 bases; nucleotides not matched to a gene: 5. In DNA, the CDR3 is TGTGCCAGTAGTGCGGGGGAGCGGTACGAGCAGTACTTC. Translation: CASSAGERYEQYF.